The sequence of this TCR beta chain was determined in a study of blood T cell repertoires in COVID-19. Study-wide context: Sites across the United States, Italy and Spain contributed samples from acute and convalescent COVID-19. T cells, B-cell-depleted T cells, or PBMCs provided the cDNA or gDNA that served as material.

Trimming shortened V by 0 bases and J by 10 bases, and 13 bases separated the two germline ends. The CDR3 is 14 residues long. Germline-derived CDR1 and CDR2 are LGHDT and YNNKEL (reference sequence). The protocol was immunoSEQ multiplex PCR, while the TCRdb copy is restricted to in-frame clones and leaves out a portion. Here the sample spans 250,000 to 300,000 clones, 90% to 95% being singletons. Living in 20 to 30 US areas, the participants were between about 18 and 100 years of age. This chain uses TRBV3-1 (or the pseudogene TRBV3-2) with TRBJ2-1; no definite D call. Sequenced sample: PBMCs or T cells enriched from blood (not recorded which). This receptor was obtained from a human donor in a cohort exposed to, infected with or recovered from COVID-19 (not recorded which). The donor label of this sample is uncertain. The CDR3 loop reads CASSQDQTRREQFF. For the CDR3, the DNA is TGTGCCAGCAGCCAAGATCAAACCCGGAGAGAGCAGTTCTTC.